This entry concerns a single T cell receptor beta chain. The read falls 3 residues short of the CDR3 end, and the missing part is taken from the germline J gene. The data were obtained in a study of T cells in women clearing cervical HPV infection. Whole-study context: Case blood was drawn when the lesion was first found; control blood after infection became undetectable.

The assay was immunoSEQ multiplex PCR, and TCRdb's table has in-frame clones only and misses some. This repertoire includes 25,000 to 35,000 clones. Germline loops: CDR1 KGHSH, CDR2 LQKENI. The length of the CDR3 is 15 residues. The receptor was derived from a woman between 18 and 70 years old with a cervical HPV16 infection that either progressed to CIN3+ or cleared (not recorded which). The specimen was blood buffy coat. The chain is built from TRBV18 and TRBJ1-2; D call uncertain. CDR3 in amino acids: CASSPGSSSSLDYTF. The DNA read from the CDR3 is TGTGCCAGCTCTCCCGGGTCCTCATCCTCTCTCGAC.